The rows below give T cell receptor beta chains drawn from one sample of a study of T cell changes during pregnancy in multiple sclerosis. Profiled with immunoSEQ multiplex PCR; TCRdb holds only in-frame clones, not every one. This table has about 94,000 clones, about 93% appearing once. The sequencing here drew on peripheral blood, taken in the third trimester of pregnancy. The receptors originated from a female donor with multiple sclerosis, enrolled in a pregnancy study. The CDR3 runs from the conserved cysteine through the conserved F or W. D genes are given only for firm matches.

J | V | D | DNA | CDR3
TRBJ1-5 | TRBV27 | - | TGTGCCAGCAGCTACGGGGGAGAGTATCAGCCCCAGCATTTT | CASSYGGEYQPQHF
TRBJ2-7 | TRBV28 | - | TGTGCCAGCAGTGGGGGGAACTACGAGCAGTACTTC | CASSGGNYEQYF
TRBJ2-1 | TRBV21-1 | - | TGTGCCAGCAGCAAACCTCCAGGACGGGACTCCTACAATGAGCAGTTCTTC | CASSKPPGRDSYNEQFF
TRBJ1-4 | TRBV5-8 | TRBD1 | TGTGCCAGCAGCCTGGGGGACAGCCCCTTCGCAACTAATGAAAAACTGTTTTTT | CASSLGDSPFATNEKLFF
TRBJ2-7 | TRBV28 | TRBD2 | TGTGCCAGCAGTTTATCTAGCGGGGGATCCTACGAGCAGTACTTC | CASSLSSGGSYEQYF
TRBJ2-1 | TRBV5-1 | TRBD1 | TGCGCCAGCAGAGGACAGGGGGCTTACAATGAGCAGTTCTTC | CASRGQGAYNEQFF
TRBJ1-1 | TRBV5-4 | - | TGTGCCAGCAGCCCACAGGTGAACACTGAAGCTTTCTTT | CASSPQVNTEAFF
TRBJ2-5 | TRBV18 | - | TGTGCCAGCTCACCCAACCAAGAGACCCAGTACTTC | CASSPNQETQYF
TRBJ2-7 | TRBV19 | - | TGTGCCAGTAGTCTTAGCGGATTCTCCTACGAGCAGTACTTC | CASSLSGFSYEQYF
TRBJ1-3 | TRBV4-3 | - | TGCGCCAGCAGCCAAGATGATACAGCTGGAAACACCATATATTTT | CASSQDDTAGNTIYF